This TCR beta chain was identified during a study of CD8 T cells in Susac syndrome. Random hexamers served to reverse transcribe roughly 0.45 to 1 ug RNA. TCRdb used MiXCR to reprocess the immunoSEQ multiplex PCR reads, holding one entry per CDR3 protein. This table holds around 100,000 distinct CDR3 sequences, 95% found once. V was shortened by 4 bases and J by 8 bases, with 17 bases between the two germline ends. Germline V lookup: CDR1 KGHDR, CDR2 SFDVKD. CDR3 length: 15 amino acids. CD8+ and CD4+ blood T cells underwent TCR beta sequencing. The sequence was collected from a human donor with Susac syndrome. Input material: CD8+ T cells from PBMCs. The rearrangement links TRBV24-1 to TRBJ2-1, with a possible D match to TRBD2 (6 bases). CDR3 amino acids: CATSERGALSDEQFF. CDR3 DNA sequence: TGTGCCACCAGTGAGCGGGGTGCCCTTTCGGATGAGCAGTTCTTC.